Shown below are 21 T cell receptor beta chains from a single sample sequenced in a study of blood T cell repertoires in COVID-19. The assay was immunoSEQ multiplex PCR, and TCRdb's table has in-frame clones only and misses some. The sample shows some 180,000 clones, around 80% of them seen only once. The sequenced material came from peripheral blood. These receptor sequences come from a woman aged 40 to 50 with COVID-19, enrolled during active disease.

With regard to this clone: Other DNA sequences in this specimen translate into the identical CDR3. V gene TRBV19 combines with J gene TRBJ1-5, with 9 nucleotides matching TRBD1. Trimming removed 3 bases from V and 5 bases from J; junction bases left unmatched: 2. Germline CDR1 reads LNHDA; CDR2 reads SQIVND (reference sequence). This CDR3 is 14 amino acids long. The CDR3 loop is CASSIWTGDQPQHF. CDR3 nucleotide sequence: TGTGCCAGTAGTATTTGGACAGGGGATCAGCCCCAGCATTTT.

This clone was observed at least ten times. The chain joins TRBV3-1 (or the pseudogene TRBV3-2) to TRBJ2-7, with 7 bases identical to TRBD2. The CDR3 sequence is 11 residues long. The trim removed 3 bases at V and 13 bases at J, leaving 6 bases unmatched. Germline CDR1 is LGHDT and CDR2 is YNNKEL (reference sequence). CDR3 protein: CASSQGERGYF. In nucleotides, the CDR3 is TGTGCCAGCAGCCAGGGAGAGCGGGGCTACTTC.

The rearrangement links TRBV14 to TRBJ2-1; the D gene is possibly TRBD2 (5 bases). Trimming left V 0 bases short and J 8 bases short, with 17 bases between. Per germline, CDR1 SGHDN and CDR2 FVKESK. This CDR3 is built from 16 residues. The CDR3 coding sequence is TGTGCCAGCAGCCAAGATCCTTCCGGGATTAGATATGAGCAGTTCTTC. Its protein product is CASSQDPSGIRYEQFF.

The chain uses TRBV5-1 and TRBJ2-7, with 14 bases fitting TRBD2. V shed 0 bases, J shed 5 bases, and the junction held 16 bases outside the gene matches. This CDR3 spans 20 amino acids. From germline, CDR1 is SGHRS and CDR2 YFSETQ. The CDR3 DNA sequence: TGCGCCAGCAGCTTGGTGGGGACTAGCGGGAGTAAAGGATTTGGGGACGAGCAGTACTTC. It specifies CASSLVGTSGSKGFGDEQYF.

The chain links TRBV18 to TRBJ1-6, with 9 nucleotides matching TRBD1. Germline lookup yields CDR1 KGHSH and CDR2 LQKENI. Trimming removed 0 bases from V and 18 bases from J; junction bases left unmatched: 9. The CDR3 totals 14 residues. CDR3 DNA sequence: TGTGCCAGCTCACCACCGGGACAGGGCTTCGTTGCCCACTTT. Translating gives CASSPPGQGFVAHF. The full variable domain, with the rest looked up from reference TRBV18 and TRBJ1-6, is NAGVMQNPRHLVRRRGQEARLRCSPMKGHSHVYWYRQLPEEGLKFMVYLQKENIIDESGMPKERFSAEFPKEGPSILRIQQVVRGDSAAYFCASSPPGQGFVAHFGNGTRLTVT.

V usage is TRBV5-4 and J usage is TRBJ2-5, with D unresolved. CDR1 is SGHNT, CDR2 YYREEE, per germline (reference sequence). The CDR3 is made up of 13 amino acids. Trimming left V 3 bases short and J 2 bases short, with 8 bases between. The CDR3 spells CASSSTTQETQYF. In DNA, the CDR3 is TGTGCCAGCAGCTCTACGACTCAAGAGACCCAGTACTTC.

This chain uses TRBV5-4 with TRBJ1-2, with 8 bases fitting TRBD1. CDR3 length equals 16 residues. Germline V lookup: CDR1 SGHNT, CDR2 YYREEE (reference sequence). V trimming: 0 bases; J trimming: 4 bases; junction bases outside the gene matches: 8. CDR3 sequence (DNA): TGTGCCAGCAGCTTGGCCAGGACAGGGTTTCTCTATGGCTACACCTTC. Encoded protein: CASSLARTGFLYGYTF.

This clone was found once. CDR3: CASSRVQTGPNQPQHF. The CDR3 DNA reads TGTGCCAGTAGCCGGGTTCAGACAGGGCCAAATCAGCCCCAGCATTTT. The chain employs TRBV19 and TRBJ1-5; 7 nucleotides match TRBD1. V lost 6 bases to trimming and J lost 4 bases; unmatched junction nucleotides: 12. This CDR3 region has 16 residues. Germline CDR1 and CDR2: LNHDA and SQIVND (reference sequence). Drawing the rest from reference TRBV19 and TRBJ1-5, the complete variable domain is DGGITQSPKYLFRKEGQNVTLSCEQNLNHDAMYWYRQDPGQGLRLIYYSQIVNDFQKGDIAEGYSVSREKKESFPLTVTSAQKNPTAFYLCASSRVQTGPNQPQHFGDGTRLSIL.

The V and J genes are TRBV7-2 and TRBJ1-1; a weak D match, TRBD1 (6 bases). The V end was cut by 0 bases, the J end by 1 base, with 9 bases between. The CDR3 loop spans 15 amino acids. The V gene's germline CDR1 is SGHTA and CDR2 FQGNSA. CDR3 protein: CASSLAVTGNTEAFF. The CDR3 DNA is TGTGCCAGCAGCTTAGCTGTGACAGGGAACACTGAAGCTTTCTTT. Complete variable domain (other parts from reference TRBV7-2 and TRBJ1-1): GAGVSQSPSNKVTEKGKDVELRCDPISGHTALYWYRQSLGQGLEFLIYFQGNSAPDKSGLPSDRFSAERTGGSVSTLTIQRTQQEDSAVYLCASSLAVTGNTEAFFGQGTRLTVV.

This chain links TRBV4-2 with TRBJ1-5; D gene unclear. The CDR3 runs to 15 residues. V lost 0 bases to trimming and J lost 1 base, with 7 bases between them. Germline V gene sequence: CDR1 LGHNA, CDR2 YNFKEQ. CDR3 region: CASSQEWASNQPQHF. CDR3 coding DNA: TGTGCCAGCAGCCAAGAATGGGCCAGCAATCAGCCCCAGCATTTT.

This clone has a handful of counts. In DNA, the CDR3 is TGTGCCAGCAGCTTAGCCCGGGGTGAAAAACTGTTTTTT. It is translated as CASSLARGEKLFF. The chain links TRBV7-2 to TRBJ1-4; D remains unclear. The CDR3 runs to 13 residues. Germline values: CDR1 SGHTA, CDR2 FQGNSA. The V gene lost 0 bases and the J gene lost 7 bases, with 6 bases spanning the gap.

The rearrangement links TRBV7-9 to TRBJ2-2; D might be TRBD1 (7 bases). Trimming removed 4 bases at V and 5 bases at J, with 20 bases between. Germline V gene lookup returns CDR1 SEHNR and CDR2 FQNEAQ (reference sequence). The CDR3 contains 17 residues. The chain's CDR3 is CASSYYRGSGSTGELFF. In nucleotides, the CDR3 is TGTGCCAGCAGCTATTACAGGGGAAGCGGGTCGACCGGGGAGCTGTTTTTT.

A few counts support this clone. The chain combines TRBV4-1 with TRBJ1-1, with 10 bases aligning to TRBD1. The CDR3 contains 19 residues. Germline assignment: CDR1 MGHRA and CDR2 YSYEKL. V lost 1 base and J lost 9; bases outside the gene matches: 20. The CDR3 loop reads CASSQVQPRDRGRTLKAFF. The CDR3 coding sequence is TGCGCCAGCAGCCAAGTTCAACCCCGGGACAGGGGAAGAACACTGAAAGCTTTCTTT.

V gene TRBV7-3 combines with J gene TRBJ2-1; 7 bases map to TRBD2. The CDR3 is made up of 15 amino acids. The V and J ends lost 5 bases and 7 bases, in that order; junction bases with no gene match: 11. CDR1 and CDR2 (germline): SGHTA, FQGTGA. CDR3 in amino acids: CASSPQAGVRNEQFF. In nucleotides, the CDR3 is TGTGCCAGCAGCCCCCAGGCGGGAGTTAGGAATGAGCAGTTCTTC.

In its sample, this clone was seen a few times. V and J are TRBV29-1 and TRBJ1-3; 7 positions agree with TRBD1. The V segment lost 5 bases and the J segment 8 bases; nucleotides outside the gene matches: 9. Germline V gene data show CDR1 as SQVTM and CDR2 as ANQGSEA. This CDR3 is 13 amino acids long. This CDR3 reads CSVRYSGGDTIYF. The CDR3 DNA reads as TGCAGCGTTCGGTATTCAGGGGGTGACACCATATATTTT.

This clone was seen many times. The chain carries TRBV12-2 and TRBJ2-7; TRBD1 is taken as the D call from the table, unchecked against the DNA. TRBV12-2 is labeled a pseudogene. The CDR3 has 16 amino acids. As DNA, the CDR3 is TGTGCAAGTCGCTTATACAGGGGGCCGGGTACCTACGAGCAGTACTTC. It is translated as CASRLYRGPGTYEQYF.

V usage is TRBV11-2 and J usage is TRBJ1-3; D might be TRBD1 (5 bases). Germline CDR1 is SGHAT and CDR2 is FQNNGV. V was shortened by 7 bases and J by 2 bases, with 15 bases between the two germline ends. The CDR3 is 15 residues long. The CDR3 spells CASTHLRGAGNTIYF. For the CDR3, the DNA is TGTGCCAGCACCCATCTTAGGGGTGCTGGAAACACCATATATTTT.

The chain recombines TRBV5-1 with TRBJ1-3; TRBD1 is a possible D gene (6 bases). Looked up from germline, CDR1 is SGHRS and CDR2 is YFSETQ. The CDR3 sequence is 16 residues long. The V and J ends lost 5 bases and 0 bases respectively, with 15 bases between them. The CDR3 coding sequence is TGCGCCAGCAGGAAGGGCGGGGGGGCCTCTGGAAACACCATATATTTT. Amino acid sequence: CASRKGGGASGNTIYF.

V usage is TRBV4-1 and J usage is TRBJ1-3, with a tentative D call TRBD1 (6 bases). CDR3 length: 16 residues. The germline V gene encodes CDR1 MGHRA and CDR2 YSYEKL. Between the trimmed V and J ends, which lost 0 bases and 4 bases, there was a span of 13 bases. The CDR3 spells CASSQDTGRSGNTIYF. CDR3 sequence (DNA): TGCGCCAGCAGCCAAGATACAGGGCGTTCCGGAAACACCATATATTTT.

The V gene is TRBV11-2, the J gene TRBJ1-1; D unclear. Trimming shortened V by 6 bases and J by 0 bases, and 8 bases separated the two germline ends. This CDR3 is 13 amino acids long. CDR1 and CDR2 from the germline V gene are SGHAT and FQNNGV. Here the CDR3 DNA reads TGTGCCAGCAGACTAGGTGTGAACACTGAAGCTTTCTTT. Its translation is CASRLGVNTEAFF.

The J gene is TRBJ2-1, the V gene TRBV27; 9 positions agree with TRBD1. V was clipped by 7 bases and J by 3 bases; unmatched bases: 10. Looked up from germline, CDR1 is MNHEY and CDR2 is SMNVEV (reference sequence). This CDR3 has 16 residues. For the CDR3, the DNA is TGTGCCAGCATGGGCGAGGGACAGGGCTTCTACAATGAGCAGTTCTTC. Translation gives CASMGEGQGFYNEQFF.